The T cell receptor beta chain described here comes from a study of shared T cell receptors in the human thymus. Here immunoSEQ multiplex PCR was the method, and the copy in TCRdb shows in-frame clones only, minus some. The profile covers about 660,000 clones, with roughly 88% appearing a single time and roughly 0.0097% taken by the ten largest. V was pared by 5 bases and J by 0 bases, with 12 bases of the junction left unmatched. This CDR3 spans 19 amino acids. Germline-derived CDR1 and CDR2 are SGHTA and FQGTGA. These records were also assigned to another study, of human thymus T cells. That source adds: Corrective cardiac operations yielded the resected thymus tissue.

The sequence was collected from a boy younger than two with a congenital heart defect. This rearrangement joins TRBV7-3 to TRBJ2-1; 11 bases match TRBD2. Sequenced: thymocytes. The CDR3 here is CASSTGTSGLRSSYNEQFF. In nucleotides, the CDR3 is TGTGCCAGCAGCACCGGGACTAGCGGACTCAGAAGCTCCTACAATGAGCAGTTCTTC.